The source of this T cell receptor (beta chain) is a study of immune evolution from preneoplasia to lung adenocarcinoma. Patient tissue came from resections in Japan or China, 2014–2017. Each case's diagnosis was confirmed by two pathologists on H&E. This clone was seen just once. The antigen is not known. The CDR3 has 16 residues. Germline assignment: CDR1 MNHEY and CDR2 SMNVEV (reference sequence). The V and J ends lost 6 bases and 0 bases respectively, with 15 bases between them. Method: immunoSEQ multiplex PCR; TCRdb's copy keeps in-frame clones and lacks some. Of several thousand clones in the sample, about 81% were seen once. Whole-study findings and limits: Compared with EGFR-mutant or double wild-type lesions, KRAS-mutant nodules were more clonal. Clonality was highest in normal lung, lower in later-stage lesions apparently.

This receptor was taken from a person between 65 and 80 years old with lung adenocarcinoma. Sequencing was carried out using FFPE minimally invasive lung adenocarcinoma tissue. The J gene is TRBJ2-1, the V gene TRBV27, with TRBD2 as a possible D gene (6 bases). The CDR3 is CASSWGLESSYNEQFF. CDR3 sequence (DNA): TGTGCCAGCAGCTGGGGACTGGAGAGCTCCTACAATGAGCAGTTCTTC.